The 4 T cell receptor beta chains listed next were all sequenced from one sample in a study of shared clonotypes between healthy human individuals. TCRdb keeps only in-frame clones here, not all; method: immunoSEQ multiplex PCR. Among just over 2,000,000 clones listed, 85% to 95% were seen once. The specimen was naive CD4+ T cells sorted from blood. Subset noted: CD45RA+ positively selected. The receptors were sampled from a man between 18 and 35 years old in good health.

The chain links TRBV19 to TRBJ2-7; 7 bases map to TRBD2. From germline, CDR1 is LNHDA and CDR2 SQIVND (reference sequence). The CDR3 is 15 amino acids. The ends lost 4 bases at V and 4 bases at J; junction bases unmatched: 10. The CDR3 is CASSTSWRETYEQYF. DNA of the CDR3: TGTGCCAGTAGTACTAGTTGGCGGGAGACTTACGAGCAGTACTTC.

This chain joins TRBV10-1 and TRBJ2-1; the match to TRBD2 covers 8 bases. The CDR3 runs to 14 residues. The germline V gene has CDR1 WNHNN and CDR2 SYGVQD (reference sequence). V was pared by 3 bases and J by 7 bases, with 5 bases of the junction left unmatched. CDR3: CASSDREGRNEQFF. In DNA form, the CDR3 reads TGCGCCAGCAGTGACCGGGAGGGCCGTAATGAGCAGTTCTTC.

The chain recombines TRBV10-2 with TRBJ2-7; D remains unclear. V was pared by 0 bases and J by 3 bases, with 12 bases between. The CDR3 is 15 amino acids. Germline V gene data show CDR1 as WSHSY and CDR2 as SAAADI. The CDR3 DNA is TGCGCCAGCAGTGAGTCCGTCCTGGGTAGCTACGAGCAGTACTTC. This codes for CASSESVLGSYEQYF.

The V and J genes are TRBV6-5 and TRBJ2-7; TRBD1 matches at 11 bases. The CDR3 is made up of 16 amino acids. The germline V gene has CDR1 MNHEY and CDR2 SVGAGI. V dropped 2 bases and J dropped 2; count of bases not matched to a gene: 5. CDR3 DNA: TGTGCCAGCAGTTACCCCGGGACAGGGGGGACCTACGAGCAGTACTTC. Amino acids: CASSYPGTGGTYEQYF.